These 12 T cell receptor beta chains came from one sample sequenced in a study of cytomegalovirus exposure and HLA in healthy donors. Primers included in the PCR were 60 Vbeta and 13 Jbeta primers. Repertoires were generated with immunoSEQ multiplex PCR, while TCRdb's copy carries only in-frame clones and drops some. The data contain 85,000 to 90,000 clones, around 74% of them singletons. What was sequenced was PBMCs. These receptors all come from a young man in good health and CMV-seropositive.

The rearrangement uses TRBV5-1 and TRBJ2-3; 9 positions match TRBD2. This CDR3 has 18 amino acids. Germline V lookup: CDR1 SGHRS, CDR2 YFSETQ. Trimming took 4 bases from V and 5 from J; bases not matched to a gene: 17. CDR3 in amino acids: CASSPGGMAAGGLDTQYF. CDR3 nucleotide sequence: TGCGCCAGCAGCCCAGGAGGAATGGCAGCGGGGGGCTTAGATACGCAGTATTTT.

CDR3 DNA: TGCGCCAGCAGCCTCGGACTAGCTGACAATGAGCAGTTCTTC. This encodes CASSLGLADNEQFF. V gene TRBV5-1 combines with J gene TRBJ2-1, with 8 bases that match TRBD2. Losses at the gene ends were 4 bases for V and 5 bases for J; bases not matched to a gene: 5. The CDR3 runs 14 residues. CDR1 is SGHRS, CDR2 YFSETQ, per germline.

This sequence joins TRBV30 and TRBJ2-1, with 7 positions matching TRBD2. The CDR3 is made up of 13 amino acids. CDR1 is GTSNPN and CDR2 is SVGIG in the germline V gene (reference sequence). The V segment lost 4 bases and the J segment 4 bases; nucleotides outside the gene matches: 4. The CDR3 sequence: CAWKRGTYNEQFF. The CDR3 DNA follows: TGTGCCTGGAAGCGGGGAACTTACAATGAGCAGTTCTTC.

The V gene is TRBV5-4, the J gene TRBJ2-2; tentative D call: TRBD2 (6 bases). Trimming left V 1 base short and J 7 bases short, with 14 bases between. The CDR3 contains 15 residues. In germline, CDR1 is SGHNT, CDR2 YYREEE (reference sequence). Here the CDR3 DNA reads TGTGCCAGCAGCTTGTTCCGGGGGTCGGGCGGGGAGCTGTTTTTT. It specifies CASSLFRGSGGELFF.

The chain employs TRBV20-1 and TRBJ2-3; D not certain. The germline gives CDR1 DFQATT, CDR2 SNEGSKA (reference sequence). Trimming left V 3 bases short and J 11 bases short, with 9 bases between. The CDR3 covers 10 residues. The CDR3 spells CSASATRQYF. CDR3 nucleotide sequence: TGCAGTGCTAGTGCTACTCGGCAGTATTTT.

V and J are TRBV4-3 and TRBJ2-5; 7 bases agree with TRBD1. The length of the CDR3 is 15 residues. Germline lookup yields CDR1 LGHNA and CDR2 YSLEER. Trimming removed 1 base from V and 4 bases from J; junction bases left unmatched: 6. In DNA, the CDR3 is TGCGCCAGCAGCCAAGTACAGGGGTTCGGAGAGACCCAGTACTTC. It yields the protein CASSQVQGFGETQYF.

The chain carries TRBV5-1 and TRBJ2-3; 14 bases line up with TRBD2. V trimming: 4 bases; J trimming: 7 bases; junction bases outside the gene matches: 11. The CDR3 loop spans 17 amino acids. The germline V gene encodes CDR1 SGHRS and CDR2 YFSETQ. The CDR3 spells CASSLGLAGGGGNTQYF. The CDR3, as DNA: TGCGCCAGCAGCCTCGGACTAGCGGGGGGAGGGGGGAATACGCAGTATTTT.

About this clone itself: Other DNA sequences in this specimen translate into the identical CDR3. This chain joins TRBV6-4 and TRBJ2-2; D remains unclear. The CDR3 contains 13 residues. Germline CDR1 is MRHNA and CDR2 is SNTAGT. Trimming removed 0 bases from V and 4 bases from J, with 3 bases in between. This chain's CDR3 is CASSDSSTGELFF. CDR3 sequence (DNA): TGTGCCAGCAGTGACTCGAGCACCGGGGAGCTGTTTTTT.

This chain links TRBV9 with TRBJ2-2; 12 bases fit TRBD2. The CDR3 length is 17 residues. CDR1 is SGDLS and CDR2 is YYNGEE in the germline V gene. V lost 0 bases and J lost 5; bases outside the gene matches: 5. The CDR3 protein is CASSVAAGLAGTGELFF. CDR3 nucleotide sequence: TGTGCCAGCAGCGTAGCTGCAGGACTAGCGGGGACCGGGGAGCTGTTTTTT.

The chain links TRBV10-2 to TRBJ2-3; maybe TRBD2 (6 bases). This CDR3 is 14 amino acids long. Deletions cut 6 bases from V and 1 base from J, with 11 bases between. Germline CDR1 is WSHSY and CDR2 is SAAADI. CDR3 protein: CASRGGEGTDTQYF. CDR3 coding DNA: TGCGCCAGCAGAGGAGGGGAGGGCACAGATACGCAGTATTTT.

The genes are TRBV7-2 and TRBJ1-5; D possibly corresponds to TRBD1 (6 bases). This CDR3 region has 13 residues. V gave up 2 bases and J gave up 5 bases, with 7 bases separating them. CDR1 SGHTA and CDR2 FQGNSA come from the germline V gene. Written as DNA, the CDR3 is TGTGCCAGCAGCTTATCAGGGGATCAGCCCCAGCATTTT. Protein: CASSLSGDQPQHF.

The gene calls are TRBV5-1 and TRBJ2-3, with TRBD1 matching 8 bases. CDR1 and CDR2 from the germline V gene are SGHRS and YFSETQ. The CDR3 totals 15 residues. Unmatched junction bases numbered 7, after V lost 2 bases and J lost 5 bases. CDR3: CASSFPTGAGDTQYF. DNA of the CDR3: TGCGCCAGCAGCTTTCCGACAGGGGCGGGAGATACGCAGTATTTT.